The rows below give T cell receptor beta chains drawn from one sample of a study of blood T cells in healthy people across ages. TCRdb redid the calling of the 5' RACE reads with MiXCR, one entry per CDR3 protein. The sample contains approximately 730,000 distinct CDR3 sequences, about 40% of which appear only once. Sample: blood. These receptors all stem from a woman in her sixties or seventies in good health. Both conserved end residues are part of each CDR3. The order of the fields is CDR3 length, clone size, D gene, V gene, J gene, CDR3 DNA, CDR3 protein. A D gene is named only where the DNA matches it firmly. The listing skips clone size in some rows; elsewhere it reads once, few, many or a size class.

cdr3_length: 14
clone_size: many
d_call: NA
v_call: TRBV12-3/TRBV12-4
j_call: TRBJ1-2
cdr3_nt: TGTGCCAGCAGCCCCGCCGGATTATCCTATGGCTACACCTTC
cdr3_aa: CASSPAGLSYGYTF

cdr3_length: 16
clone_size: NA
d_call: NA
v_call: TRBV7-9
j_call: TRBJ2-7
cdr3_nt: TGTGCCAGCAGCTTAGCGCCGGGGGGCATTTTAGGCGAGCAGTACTTC
cdr3_aa: CASSLAPGGILGEQYF

cdr3_length: 13
clone_size: NA
d_call: NA
v_call: TRBV28
j_call: TRBJ2-7
cdr3_nt: TGTGCCAGCAGTGGTAGAATTGACTACGAGCAGTACTTT
cdr3_aa: CASSGRIDYEQYF

cdr3_length: 13
clone_size: many
d_call: NA
v_call: TRBV5-4
j_call: TRBJ2-7
cdr3_nt: TGTGCCAGCAGCTTGGGGATCGGGATGGGCGAGTACTTC
cdr3_aa: CASSLGIGMGEYF

cdr3_length: 17
clone_size: few
d_call: TRBD2
v_call: TRBV3-1
j_call: TRBJ2-3
cdr3_nt: TGTGCCAGCAGCCAACCTCACGGGAGGGGCGACACAGATACGCAGTATTTT
cdr3_aa: CASSQPHGRGDTDTQYF

cdr3_length: 14
clone_size: NA
d_call: NA
v_call: TRBV13
j_call: TRBJ1-3
cdr3_nt: TGTGCCAGCAGCTTTTCGGGCTCTGGAAATACCATATATTTT
cdr3_aa: CASSFSGSGNTIYF

cdr3_length: 14
clone_size: few
d_call: TRBD2
v_call: TRBV18
j_call: TRBJ2-7
cdr3_nt: TGTGCCAGCTCACCGCGGGAGGCGGGAGGCGAGCAGTACTTC
cdr3_aa: CASSPREAGGEQYF

cdr3_length: 15
clone_size: few
d_call: TRBD1
v_call: TRBV2
j_call: TRBJ1-4
cdr3_nt: TGTGCCAGCAGCCCCGGGGGGACAGGAAGCGAAAAACTGTTTTTT
cdr3_aa: CASSPGGTGSEKLFF

cdr3_length: 15
clone_size: NA
d_call: NA
v_call: TRBV7-3
j_call: TRBJ2-3
cdr3_nt: TGTGCCAGCAGTTTAGTCGGACAGCGCACAGATACGCAGTATTTT
cdr3_aa: CASSLVGQRTDTQYF

cdr3_length: 16
clone_size: many
d_call: TRBD2
v_call: TRBV27
j_call: TRBJ2-7
cdr3_nt: TGTGCCAGCAGTTTAGGGCCGGGACTAGGGGTTTACGAGCAGTACTTC
cdr3_aa: CASSLGPGLGVYEQYF

cdr3_length: 12
clone_size: many
d_call: NA
v_call: TRBV20-1
j_call: TRBJ1-2
cdr3_nt: TGCAGTGCTAGGGATCGCGGTTGGGGCTACACCTTC
cdr3_aa: CSARDRGWGYTF

cdr3_length: 14
clone_size: NA
d_call: TRBD1
v_call: TRBV29-1
j_call: TRBJ1-5
cdr3_nt: TGCAGCGTCTCTCAGGGGGCAGATCATCAGCCCCAGCATTTT
cdr3_aa: CSVSQGADHQPQHF

cdr3_length: 14
clone_size: NA
d_call: NA
v_call: TRBV2
j_call: TRBJ2-7
cdr3_nt: TGTGCCAGCAGTGAGGAAGGGTACTCACCCGAGCAGTACTTC
cdr3_aa: CASSEEGYSPEQYF

cdr3_length: 16
clone_size: few
d_call: NA
v_call: TRBV6-6
j_call: TRBJ2-3
cdr3_nt: TGTGCCAGCAGTTACCGTCCAGGGGGGGCTAGAGATACGCAGTATTTT
cdr3_aa: CASSYRPGGARDTQYF

cdr3_length: 16
clone_size: NA
d_call: TRBD2
v_call: TRBV7-3
j_call: TRBJ2-3
cdr3_nt: TGTGCCAGCAGCGCCTTAGCGGGGGGGGGCACAGATACGCAGTATTTT
cdr3_aa: CASSALAGGGTDTQYF

cdr3_length: 15
clone_size: few
d_call: TRBD1
v_call: TRBV20-1
j_call: TRBJ2-1
cdr3_nt: TGCAGTGCTAGAGAGGGGCAAGGGACAGTCAATGAGCAGTTCTTC
cdr3_aa: CSAREGQGTVNEQFF

cdr3_length: 13
clone_size: few
d_call: NA
v_call: TRBV15
j_call: TRBJ1-2
cdr3_nt: TGTGCCACCAGCAGAGATCTTAGGGGCGGCTACACCTTC
cdr3_aa: CATSRDLRGGYTF

cdr3_length: 14
clone_size: NA
d_call: NA
v_call: TRBV7-2
j_call: TRBJ1-2
cdr3_nt: TGTGCCAGCAGCTTAGCGAGGGACGGGGGTGGCTACACCTTC
cdr3_aa: CASSLARDGGGYTF

cdr3_length: 14
clone_size: NA
d_call: TRBD2
v_call: TRBV28
j_call: TRBJ2-5
cdr3_nt: TGTGCCAGCAGTTCTGGCGGGAGTCGAAATGAGCAGTACTTC
cdr3_aa: CASSSGGSRNEQYF

cdr3_length: 13
clone_size: few
d_call: NA
v_call: TRBV7-9
j_call: TRBJ1-1
cdr3_nt: TGTGCCAGCAGCTTCGCCGACAGCTCTGAAGCTTTCTTT
cdr3_aa: CASSFADSSEAFF

cdr3_length: 16
clone_size: NA
d_call: TRBD2
v_call: TRBV12-3/TRBV12-4
j_call: TRBJ2-7
cdr3_nt: TGTGCCAGCAGTTTGCGACTAGCGGGAACCCACTACGAGCAGTACTTC
cdr3_aa: CASSLRLAGTHYEQYF

cdr3_length: 14
clone_size: few
d_call: NA
v_call: TRBV12-3/TRBV12-4
j_call: TRBJ1-2
cdr3_nt: TGTGCCAGCAGTCCACAGGGCGGGGAAAGGGGCTACACCTTC
cdr3_aa: CASSPQGGERGYTF

cdr3_length: 14
clone_size: many
d_call: TRBD1
v_call: TRBV13
j_call: TRBJ1-2
cdr3_nt: TGTGCCAGCAGCCATGACAGGGGGAACTATGGCTACACCTTC
cdr3_aa: CASSHDRGNYGYTF

cdr3_length: 15
clone_size: NA
d_call: NA
v_call: TRBV28
j_call: TRBJ1-5
cdr3_nt: TGTGCCAGCAGTTTCCGAGGGATTAGCAATCAGCCCCAGCATTTT
cdr3_aa: CASSFRGISNQPQHF

cdr3_length: 14
clone_size: once
d_call: TRBD1
v_call: TRBV20-1
j_call: TRBJ1-2
cdr3_nt: TGCAGTGCTAGAGAGACAGGGGATTACTATGGCTACACCTTC
cdr3_aa: CSARETGDYYGYTF

cdr3_length: 13
clone_size: NA
d_call: NA
v_call: TRBV3-1
j_call: TRBJ1-2
cdr3_nt: TGTGCCAGCAGCCAAGACGGGGGGCTCGGCTACACCTTC
cdr3_aa: CASSQDGGLGYTF

cdr3_length: 14
clone_size: NA
d_call: TRBD1
v_call: TRBV6-5
j_call: TRBJ1-2
cdr3_nt: TGTGCCAGCAGAGGACAGGGAAGGGCCTATGGCTACACCTTC
cdr3_aa: CASRGQGRAYGYTF

cdr3_length: 14
clone_size: NA
d_call: NA
v_call: TRBV28
j_call: TRBJ2-7
cdr3_nt: TGTGCCAGCAGTTTCCGCGGCCCTTCGGGCGAGCAGTACTTC
cdr3_aa: CASSFRGPSGEQYF

cdr3_length: 16
clone_size: NA
d_call: NA
v_call: TRBV27
j_call: TRBJ1-5
cdr3_nt: TGTGCCAGCAGTTCTAAGGGCGGTCGGGGGCGGCAGCCCCAGCATTTT
cdr3_aa: CASSSKGGRGRQPQHF

cdr3_length: 15
clone_size: once
d_call: NA
v_call: TRBV15
j_call: TRBJ2-3
cdr3_nt: TGTGCCTCCAGCAGAGAGGGAATGAGCACAGATACGCAGTATTTT
cdr3_aa: CASSREGMSTDTQYF

cdr3_length: 15
clone_size: NA
d_call: TRBD2
v_call: TRBV11-2
j_call: TRBJ2-3
cdr3_nt: TGTGCCAGCAGCTGGGGCGGGGGTGGCACAGATACGCAGTATTTT
cdr3_aa: CASSWGGGGTDTQYF

cdr3_length: 14
clone_size: NA
d_call: NA
v_call: TRBV7-8
j_call: TRBJ2-3
cdr3_nt: TGTGCCGGCGGGGGCGACAGGGTCACAGATACGCAGTATTTT
cdr3_aa: CAGGGDRVTDTQYF

cdr3_length: 15
clone_size: NA
d_call: TRBD2
v_call: TRBV5-1
j_call: TRBJ2-1
cdr3_nt: TGCGCCAGCATGGTAGCGGGGGAAATATACAATGAGCAGTTCTTC
cdr3_aa: CASMVAGEIYNEQFF

cdr3_length: 17
clone_size: NA
d_call: TRBD2
v_call: TRBV3-1
j_call: TRBJ2-7
cdr3_nt: TGTGCCAGCAGCCAAGATACTAGCGGGGGGGTCTACAATGAGCAGTACTTC
cdr3_aa: CASSQDTSGGVYNEQYF

cdr3_length: 16
clone_size: NA
d_call: NA
v_call: TRBV7-2
j_call: TRBJ2-7
cdr3_nt: TGTGCCAGCAGCTTAGCGAGGCAGGTTCTCGCCTACGAGCAGTACTTC
cdr3_aa: CASSLARQVLAYEQYF

cdr3_length: 13
clone_size: NA
d_call: NA
v_call: TRBV15
j_call: TRBJ1-1
cdr3_nt: TGTGCCACCAGTCCGTTGAGGAACACTGAAGCTTTCTTT
cdr3_aa: CATSPLRNTEAFF

cdr3_length: 23
clone_size: NA
d_call: TRBD2
v_call: TRBV3-1
j_call: TRBJ2-4
cdr3_nt: TGTGCCAGCAGCACCAATTCTCTAGCGGGAGGGCGTTTCAATCGTGAGGCCAAAAACATTCAGTACTTC
cdr3_aa: CASSTNSLAGGRFNREAKNIQYF

cdr3_length: 15
clone_size: NA
d_call: NA
v_call: TRBV18
j_call: TRBJ1-4
cdr3_nt: TGTGCCAGCTCACCACCGGTCAGGGTTAAAGAAAAACTGTTTTTT
cdr3_aa: CASSPPVRVKEKLFF

cdr3_length: 14
clone_size: many
d_call: NA
v_call: TRBV5-1
j_call: TRBJ2-1
cdr3_nt: TGCGCCAGCTCCACCTACAGGGAGTACAATGAGCAGTTCTTC
cdr3_aa: CASSTYREYNEQFF

cdr3_length: 13
clone_size: once
d_call: NA
v_call: TRBV3-1
j_call: TRBJ1-3
cdr3_nt: TGTGCCAGCAGCCAAGCCCATGGGGACACCATATATTTT
cdr3_aa: CASSQAHGDTIYF

cdr3_length: 14
clone_size: few
d_call: TRBD1
v_call: TRBV5-1
j_call: TRBJ2-1
cdr3_nt: TGCGCCAGCAGCACAGACAGGGGTTTGGATGAGCAGTTCTTC
cdr3_aa: CASSTDRGLDEQFF

cdr3_length: 20
clone_size: few
d_call: TRBD2
v_call: TRBV5-1
j_call: TRBJ2-1
cdr3_nt: TGCGCCAGCAGCTCTAAATCCCAATTTATTGGGAGGGCCTCCTACAATGAGCAGTTCTTC
cdr3_aa: CASSSKSQFIGRASYNEQFF

cdr3_length: 13
clone_size: many
d_call: TRBD1
v_call: TRBV29-1
j_call: TRBJ1-2
cdr3_nt: TGCAGCACTCGCTCCCGGACAGGGGATGGCTACACCTTC
cdr3_aa: CSTRSRTGDGYTF

cdr3_length: 16
clone_size: NA
d_call: NA
v_call: TRBV19
j_call: TRBJ1-2
cdr3_nt: TGTGCCAGTAGTGCCGGGACTACGGCGGGCTACTATGGCTACACCTTC
cdr3_aa: CASSAGTTAGYYGYTF

cdr3_length: 14
clone_size: NA
d_call: TRBD1
v_call: TRBV5-5
j_call: TRBJ1-2
cdr3_nt: TGTGCCAGCAGCTTGTGGGACAGGGGGACTGGCTACACCTTC
cdr3_aa: CASSLWDRGTGYTF

cdr3_length: 18
clone_size: NA
d_call: NA
v_call: TRBV21-1
j_call: TRBJ1-2
cdr3_nt: TGTGCCAGCAGCACCCTCCTCGCGGGGGTATCTGCAGACTATGGCTACACCTTC
cdr3_aa: CASSTLLAGVSADYGYTF

cdr3_length: 13
clone_size: NA
d_call: TRBD2
v_call: TRBV19
j_call: TRBJ2-1
cdr3_nt: TGTGCCAGTAATAACGGGAGGCGGAATGAGCAGTTCTTC
cdr3_aa: CASNNGRRNEQFF

cdr3_length: 14
clone_size: NA
d_call: TRBD2
v_call: TRBV20-1
j_call: TRBJ2-7
cdr3_nt: TGCAGTGCATCGGAGGGTAGCGGGGCCTACGAGCAGTACTTC
cdr3_aa: CSASEGSGAYEQYF

cdr3_length: 15
clone_size: NA
d_call: TRBD2
v_call: TRBV7-9
j_call: TRBJ2-7
cdr3_nt: TGTGCCAGCAGCCCACGACTAGCGGATCCCTACGAGCAGTACTTC
cdr3_aa: CASSPRLADPYEQYF

cdr3_length: 13
clone_size: few
d_call: NA
v_call: TRBV9
j_call: TRBJ2-3
cdr3_nt: TGTGCCAGCAGCGTAGGGGGGGTTAATACGCAGTATTTT
cdr3_aa: CASSVGGVNTQYF

cdr3_length: 12
clone_size: NA
d_call: NA
v_call: TRBV7-2
j_call: TRBJ2-7
cdr3_nt: TGTGCCAGCAACTCGGCAGACTACGGGCAGTACTTC
cdr3_aa: CASNSADYGQYF

cdr3_length: 11
clone_size: NA
d_call: NA
v_call: TRBV30
j_call: TRBJ1-2
cdr3_nt: TGTGCCTGGGCCCCGGGCTATGGCTACACCTTC
cdr3_aa: CAWAPGYGYTF

cdr3_length: 13
clone_size: NA
d_call: NA
v_call: TRBV29-1
j_call: TRBJ1-2
cdr3_nt: TGCAGCGTTGAAGAAACAGGGTACTATGGCTACACCTTC
cdr3_aa: CSVEETGYYGYTF

cdr3_length: 16
clone_size: NA
d_call: TRBD2
v_call: TRBV30
j_call: TRBJ2-5
cdr3_nt: TGTGCCTGGAGTGCTAGTAGCGGGGGGACCCGGGAGACCCAGTACTTC
cdr3_aa: CAWSASSGGTRETQYF

cdr3_length: 14
clone_size: few
d_call: NA
v_call: TRBV20-1
j_call: TRBJ2-5
cdr3_nt: TGCAGTGCTAGAGTCGGGGCCGGCGGAGAGACCCAGTACTTC
cdr3_aa: CSARVGAGGETQYF

cdr3_length: 15
clone_size: few
d_call: TRBD1
v_call: TRBV28
j_call: TRBJ2-7
cdr3_nt: TGTGCCAGCAGTGCCCCCCCGGGACAGGTTGAGGAGCAGTACTTC
cdr3_aa: CASSAPPGQVEEQYF

cdr3_length: 14
clone_size: NA
d_call: NA
v_call: TRBV7-8
j_call: TRBJ1-6
cdr3_nt: TGTGCCAGCAGCTTAGGGGTCGGGAATTCACCCCTCCACTTT
cdr3_aa: CASSLGVGNSPLHF